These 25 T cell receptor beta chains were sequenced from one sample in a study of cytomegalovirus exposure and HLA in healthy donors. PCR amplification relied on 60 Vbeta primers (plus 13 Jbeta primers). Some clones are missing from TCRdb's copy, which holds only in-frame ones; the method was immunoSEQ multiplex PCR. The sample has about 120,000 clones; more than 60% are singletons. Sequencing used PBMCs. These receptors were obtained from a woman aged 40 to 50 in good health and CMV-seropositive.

CDR3 DNA sequence: TGTGCCAGCAGCTTGGCGCGCCGGACAGGCTACGAGCAGTACTTC. Its translation: CASSLARRTGYEQYF. The rearrangement joins TRBV5-6 to TRBJ2-5, with TRBD1 matching 7 bases. The end of the DNA aligns better with TRBJ2-7, so the J call may be wrong. The CDR3 contains 15 residues. The germline CDR1 and CDR2 sequences are SGHDT and YYEEEE.

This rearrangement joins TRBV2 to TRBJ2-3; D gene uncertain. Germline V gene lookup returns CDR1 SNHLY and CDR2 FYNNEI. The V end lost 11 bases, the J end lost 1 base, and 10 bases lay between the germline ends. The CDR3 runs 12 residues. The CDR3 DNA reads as TGTGCCGGCTTAACCGGCACAGATACGCAGTATTTT. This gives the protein CAGLTGTDTQYF.

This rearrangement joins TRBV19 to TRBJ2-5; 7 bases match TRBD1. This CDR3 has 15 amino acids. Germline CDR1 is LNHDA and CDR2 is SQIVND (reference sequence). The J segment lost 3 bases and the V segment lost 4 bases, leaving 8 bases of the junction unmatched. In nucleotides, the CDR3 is TGTGCCAGTAGTAAGGTCTGGCAGGGGGAAGAGACCCAGTACTTC. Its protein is CASSKVWQGEETQYF. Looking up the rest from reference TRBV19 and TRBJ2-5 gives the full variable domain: DGGITQSPKYLFRKEGQNVTLSCEQNLNHDAMYWYRQDPGQGLRLIYYSQIVNDFQKGDIAEGYSVSREKKESFPLTVTSAQKNPTAFYLCASSKVWQGEETQYFGPGTRLLVL.

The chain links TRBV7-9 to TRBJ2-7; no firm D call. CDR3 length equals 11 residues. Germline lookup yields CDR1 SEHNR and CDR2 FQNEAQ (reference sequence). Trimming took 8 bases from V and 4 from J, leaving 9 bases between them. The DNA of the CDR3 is TGTGCCAGCCTAGAGGCTTACGAGCAGTACTTC. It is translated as CASLEAYEQYF.

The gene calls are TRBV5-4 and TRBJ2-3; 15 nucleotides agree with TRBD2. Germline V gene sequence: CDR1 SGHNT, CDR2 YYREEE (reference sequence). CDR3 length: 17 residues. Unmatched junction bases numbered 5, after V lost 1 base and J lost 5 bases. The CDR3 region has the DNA TGTGCCAGCAGCTTGAGGACGGGACTAGCGGGAGGAGATACGCAGTATTTT. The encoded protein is CASSLRTGLAGGDTQYF.

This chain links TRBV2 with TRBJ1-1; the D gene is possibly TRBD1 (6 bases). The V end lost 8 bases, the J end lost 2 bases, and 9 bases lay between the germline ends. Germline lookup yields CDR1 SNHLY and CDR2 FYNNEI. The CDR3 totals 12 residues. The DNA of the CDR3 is TGTGCCAGCCACAGGGTAAACACTGAAGCTTTCTTT. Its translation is CASHRVNTEAFF.

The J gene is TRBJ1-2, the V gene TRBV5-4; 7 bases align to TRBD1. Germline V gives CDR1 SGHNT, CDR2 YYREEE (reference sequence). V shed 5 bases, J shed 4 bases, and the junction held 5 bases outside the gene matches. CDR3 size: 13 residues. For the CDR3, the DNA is TGTGCCAGCAGGCCGACAGGGACCTATGGCTACACCTTC. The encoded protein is CASRPTGTYGYTF.

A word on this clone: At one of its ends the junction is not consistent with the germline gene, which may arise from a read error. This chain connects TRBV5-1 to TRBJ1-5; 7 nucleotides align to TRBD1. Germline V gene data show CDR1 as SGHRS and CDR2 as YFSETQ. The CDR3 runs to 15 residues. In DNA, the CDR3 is TGCGCCAGCAGCTTAGGACAGGCAAGCAATCAGCTCCAGCATTTT. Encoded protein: CASSLGQASNQLQHF.

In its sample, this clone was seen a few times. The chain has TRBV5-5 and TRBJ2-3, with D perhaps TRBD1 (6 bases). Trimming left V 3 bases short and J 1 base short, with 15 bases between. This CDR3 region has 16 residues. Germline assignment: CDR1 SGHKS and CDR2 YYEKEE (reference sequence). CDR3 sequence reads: CASSWGTGYGTDTQYF. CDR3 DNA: TGTGCCAGCAGCTGGGGAACAGGGTATGGCACAGATACGCAGTATTTT.

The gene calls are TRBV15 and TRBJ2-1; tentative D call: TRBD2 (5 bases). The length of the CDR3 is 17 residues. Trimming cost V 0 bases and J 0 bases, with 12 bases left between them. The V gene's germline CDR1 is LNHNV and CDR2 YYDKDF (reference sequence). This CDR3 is CATSRDVVGDSYNEQFF. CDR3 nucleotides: TGTGCCACCAGCAGAGATGTCGTCGGGGACTCCTACAATGAGCAGTTCTTC.

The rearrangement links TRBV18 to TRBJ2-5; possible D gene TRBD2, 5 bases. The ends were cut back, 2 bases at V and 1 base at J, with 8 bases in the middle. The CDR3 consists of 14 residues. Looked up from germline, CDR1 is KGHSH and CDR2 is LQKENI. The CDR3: CASSPFRGQETQYF. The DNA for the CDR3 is TGTGCCAGCTCACCATTTCGGGGCCAAGAGACCCAGTACTTC.

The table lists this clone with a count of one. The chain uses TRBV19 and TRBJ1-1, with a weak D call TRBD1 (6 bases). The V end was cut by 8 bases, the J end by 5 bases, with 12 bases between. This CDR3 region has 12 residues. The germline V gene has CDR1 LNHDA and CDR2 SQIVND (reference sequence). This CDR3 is CASGDRRTEAFF. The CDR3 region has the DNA TGTGCCAGTGGTGACAGGAGGACTGAAGCTTTCTTT.

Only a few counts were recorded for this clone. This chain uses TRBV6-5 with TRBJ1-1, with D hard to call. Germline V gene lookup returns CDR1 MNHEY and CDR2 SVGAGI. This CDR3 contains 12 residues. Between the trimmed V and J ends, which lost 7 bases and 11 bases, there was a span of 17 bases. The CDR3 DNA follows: TGTGCCAGCACCGCCGGGTCCGGCTGGGCTTTCTTT. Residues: CASTAGSGWAFF.

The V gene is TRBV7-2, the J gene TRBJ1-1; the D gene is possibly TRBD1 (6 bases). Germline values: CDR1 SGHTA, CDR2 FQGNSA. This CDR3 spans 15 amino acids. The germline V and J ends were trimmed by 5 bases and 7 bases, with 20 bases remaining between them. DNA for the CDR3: TGTGCCAGCAGCCCCGGGCAGGGGACACCCCGTGAAGCTTTCTTT. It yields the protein CASSPGQGTPREAFF. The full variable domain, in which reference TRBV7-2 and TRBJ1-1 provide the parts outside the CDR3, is GAGVSQSPSNKVTEKGKDVELRCDPISGHTALYWYRQSLGQGLEFLIYFQGNSAPDKSGLPSDRFSAERTGGSVSTLTIQRTQQEDSAVYLCASSPGQGTPREAFFGQGTRLTVV.

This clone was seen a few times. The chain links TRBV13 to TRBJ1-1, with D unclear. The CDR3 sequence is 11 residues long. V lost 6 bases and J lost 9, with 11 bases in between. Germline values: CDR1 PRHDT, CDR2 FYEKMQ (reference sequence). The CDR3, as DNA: TGTGCCAGCAGAGCCCCGGGGAAAGCTTTCTTT. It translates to CASRAPGKAFF.

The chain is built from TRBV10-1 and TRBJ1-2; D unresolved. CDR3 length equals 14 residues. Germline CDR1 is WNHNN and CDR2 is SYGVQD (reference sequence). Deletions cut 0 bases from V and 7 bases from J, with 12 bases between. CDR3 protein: CASSESGEAVGYTF. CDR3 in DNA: TGCGCCAGCAGTGAGTCCGGGGAGGCGGTTGGCTACACCTTC.

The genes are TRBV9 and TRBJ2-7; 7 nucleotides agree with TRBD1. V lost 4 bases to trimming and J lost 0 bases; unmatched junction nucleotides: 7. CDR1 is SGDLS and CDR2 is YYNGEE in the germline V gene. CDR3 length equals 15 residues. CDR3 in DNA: TGTGCCAGCAGCATCGCCCCAGGGGGCTCCTACGAGCAGTACTTC. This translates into CASSIAPGGSYEQYF. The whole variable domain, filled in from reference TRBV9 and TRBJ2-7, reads DSGVTQTPKHLITATGQRVTLRCSPRSGDLSVYWYQQSLDQGLQFLIQYYNGEERAKGNILERFSAQQFPDLHSELNLSSLELGDSALYFCASSIAPGGSYEQYFGPGTRLTVT.

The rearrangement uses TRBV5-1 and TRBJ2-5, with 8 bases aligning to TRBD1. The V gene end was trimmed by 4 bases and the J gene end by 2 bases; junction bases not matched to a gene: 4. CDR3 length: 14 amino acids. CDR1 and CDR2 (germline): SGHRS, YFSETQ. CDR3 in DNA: TGCGCCAGCAGCCAAACAGGGGGGCAAGAGACCCAGTACTTC. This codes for CASSQTGGQETQYF.

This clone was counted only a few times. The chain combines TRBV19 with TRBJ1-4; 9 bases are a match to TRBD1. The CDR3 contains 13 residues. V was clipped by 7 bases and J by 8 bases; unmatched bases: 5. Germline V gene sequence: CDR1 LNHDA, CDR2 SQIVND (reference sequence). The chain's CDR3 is CASTDRGREKLFF. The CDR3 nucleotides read TGTGCCAGTACGGACAGGGGACGAGAAAAACTGTTTTTT.

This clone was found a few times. CDR3 in DNA: TGTGCCAGCAGCCTGGAGCCGGGACAATTAACTGAAGCTTTCTTT. This encodes CASSLEPGQLTEAFF. The rearrangement links TRBV5-4 to TRBJ1-1; D perhaps matches TRBD1 (6 bases). V gave up 4 bases and J gave up 5 bases, with 18 bases separating them. Per the germline V gene, CDR1 is SGHNT and CDR2 is YYREEE (reference sequence). This CDR3 spans 15 amino acids.

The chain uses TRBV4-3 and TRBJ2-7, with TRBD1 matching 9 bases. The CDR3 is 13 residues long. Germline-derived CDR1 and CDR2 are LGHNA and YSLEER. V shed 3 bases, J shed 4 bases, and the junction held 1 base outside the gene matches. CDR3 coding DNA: TGCGCCAGCAGCCACGGACAGGGGTACGAGCAGTACTTC. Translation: CASSHGQGYEQYF.

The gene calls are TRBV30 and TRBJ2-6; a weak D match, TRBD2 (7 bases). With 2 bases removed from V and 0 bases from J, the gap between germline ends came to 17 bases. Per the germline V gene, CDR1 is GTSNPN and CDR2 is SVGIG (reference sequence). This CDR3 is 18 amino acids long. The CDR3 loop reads CAWSSTQGRASGANVLTF. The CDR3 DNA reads TGTGCCTGGAGTTCTACTCAGGGGAGGGCCTCTGGGGCCAACGTCCTGACTTTC.

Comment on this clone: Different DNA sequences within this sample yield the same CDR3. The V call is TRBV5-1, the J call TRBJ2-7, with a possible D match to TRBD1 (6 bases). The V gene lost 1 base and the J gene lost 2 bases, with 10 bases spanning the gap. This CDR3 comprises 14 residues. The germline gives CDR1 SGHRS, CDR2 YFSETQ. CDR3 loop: CASSLLGGTYEQYF. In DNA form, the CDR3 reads TGCGCCAGCAGCTTGTTAGGGGGTACCTACGAGCAGTACTTC.

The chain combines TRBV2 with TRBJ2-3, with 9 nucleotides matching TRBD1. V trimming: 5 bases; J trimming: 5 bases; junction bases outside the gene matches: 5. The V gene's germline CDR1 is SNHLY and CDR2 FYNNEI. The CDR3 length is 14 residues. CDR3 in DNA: TGTGCCAGCAGTCCACGACAGGGGGGAGATACGCAGTATTTT. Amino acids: CASSPRQGGDTQYF.

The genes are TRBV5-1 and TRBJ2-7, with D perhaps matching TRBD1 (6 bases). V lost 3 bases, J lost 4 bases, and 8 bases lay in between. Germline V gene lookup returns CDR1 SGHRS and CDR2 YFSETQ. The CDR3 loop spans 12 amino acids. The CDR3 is CASSSDSYEQYF. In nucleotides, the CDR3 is TGCGCCAGCAGCTCGGACAGTTACGAGCAGTACTTC.